The clone carrying this TCR beta chain has a count of ten or more. Antigen: not known. This sample stems from a study of early T cells in non-severe SARS-CoV-2 infection. Study overall: Sequencing was performed on bulk RNA from unsorted whole blood, leaving chains unpaired. Study conclusions and caveats: Sequences matched to VDJdb favored anti-spike CD8 responses, while private and CD4 specificities were missed.

The germline V and J ends were trimmed by 0 bases and 4 bases, with 8 bases remaining between them. The CDR3 is 14 amino acids. Germline CDR1 reads LGHDT; CDR2 reads YNNKEL (reference sequence). TCRdb passed the 5' RACE reads through MiXCR, listing each CDR3 protein once. The sample holds 80,000 to 100,000 distinct CDR3 sequences; roughly an eighth are singletons and the top ten take 6% to 7.5%. The chain is built from TRBV3-1 and TRBJ2-3, with a tentative D call TRBD1 (6 bases). The TCR was taken from an adult who was a healthcare worker with PCR-confirmed SARS-CoV-2 infection or an uninfected control (not recorded which). The sequenced sample consisted of whole blood. CDR3 coding DNA: TGTGCCAGCAGCCAAGAGGCAGGGGCAGATACGCAGTATTTT. This sequence encodes CASSQEAGADTQYF.